One and the same sample provided the 21 T cell receptor beta chains below, sequenced in a study of T-cell reconstitution after alpha-beta-depleted transplantation in children. Preparation of the TCRbeta library was carried out with unique molecular identifiers. Each CDR3 protein is one row after TCRdb ran MiXCR on the PCR reads. The table has some 600,000 distinct CDR3 sequences, 10% to 15% seen once. Specimen: PBMCs, mostly from graft donor cells, collected 360 days after TCRalphabeta/CD19-depleted stem cell transplant. The receptors were gathered from a male patient aged 10 to 17 who had a stem cell transplant for acute myeloid leukemia, so the T cells may come from the graft donor.

This clonotype came up a few times. The chain links TRBV10-3 to TRBJ2-1, with TRBD2 matching 8 bases. Germline lookup yields CDR1 ENHRY and CDR2 SYGVKD. CDR3 size: 13 residues. The trim removed 2 bases at V and 13 bases at J, leaving 7 bases unmatched. DNA for the CDR3: TGTGCCATCAGTGAGGGCTGGACTAGCTTTCAGTTCTTC. As protein: CAISEGWTSFQFF.

The chain links TRBV9 to TRBJ2-7, with 10 bases matching TRBD2. The CDR3 consists of 16 residues. V dropped 4 bases and J dropped 5; count of bases not matched to a gene: 12. CDR1 and CDR2 (germline): SGDLS, YYNGEE. The DNA of the CDR3 is TGTGCCAGCAGCCCTGGACTAGCGGAGGGGGGCCACGAGCAGTACTTC. It specifies CASSPGLAEGGHEQYF.

This clonotype has just a few counts. The chain couples TRBV4-2 to TRBJ2-1, with 9 bases identical to TRBD2. Germline V gene sequence: CDR1 LGHNA, CDR2 YNFKEQ. This CDR3 region has 17 residues. V trimming: 0 bases; J trimming: 4 bases; junction bases outside the gene matches: 7. This CDR3 reads CASSQDETSGPYNEQFF. The CDR3 bases are TGTGCCAGCAGCCAAGATGAGACTAGCGGACCTTACAATGAGCAGTTCTTC.

This clonotype turned up a few times. This chain joins TRBV6-2 or TRBV6-3 and TRBJ2-7; 7 positions agree with TRBD2. The CDR3 consists of 16 residues. V was clipped by 0 bases and J by 5 bases; unmatched bases: 10. The germline gives CDR1 MNHEY, CDR2 SVGEGT. The CDR3: CASSYSTPSGTHEQYF. In DNA, the CDR3 is TGTGCCAGCAGTTACTCGACCCCGAGCGGGACCCACGAGCAGTACTTC.

This clonotype was recorded a few times. V gene TRBV20-1 combines with J gene TRBJ2-2; unclear D gene. Germline V gene lookup returns CDR1 DFQATT and CDR2 SNEGSKA (reference sequence). Trimming took off 3 bases at V and 0 bases at J, with 11 bases between the two ends. CDR3 size: 15 residues. This chain's CDR3 is CSARTPASNTGELFF. CDR3 DNA: TGCAGTGCTAGGACCCCCGCTTCGAACACCGGGGAGCTGTTTTTT.

In its sample, this clonotype was seen a few times. The rearrangement joins TRBV11-2 to TRBJ2-1; D perhaps matches TRBD1 (6 bases). CDR1 and CDR2 (germline): SGHAT, FQNNGV. V was pared by 4 bases and J by 1 base, with 17 bases between. The CDR3 contains 17 residues. CDR3: CASSSPPGHPSYNEQFF. DNA of the CDR3: TGTGCCAGCAGCTCCCCGCCGGGACACCCTTCCTACAATGAGCAGTTCTTC.

The rearrangement links TRBV6-2 or TRBV6-3 to TRBJ2-7; D is perhaps TRBD2 (6 bases). The CDR3 is 18 amino acids. Germline V gives CDR1 MNHEY, CDR2 SVGEGT. V was trimmed by 2 bases and J by 3 bases, leaving 23 bases between them. The CDR3 spells CASSYGSPGLNGGYEQYV. Written as DNA, the CDR3 is TGTGCCAGCAGTTACGGGTCCCCGGGACTCAACGGAGGCTACGAGCAGTACGTC.

The chain is built from TRBV19 and TRBJ2-1, with D possibly TRBD2 on 6 matching bases. CDR1 LNHDA and CDR2 SQIVND come from the germline V gene (reference sequence). This CDR3 is 12 amino acids long. V lost 8 bases, J lost 6 bases, and 11 bases lay in between. CDR3 loop: CASGDFGNEQFF. The CDR3 nucleotides read TGTGCCAGTGGGGACTTCGGCAATGAGCAGTTCTTC.

This chain links TRBV11-2 with TRBJ2-7, with a weak D call TRBD1 (5 bases). CDR1 and CDR2 (germline): SGHAT, FQNNGV. V was trimmed by 5 bases and J by 1 base, leaving 18 bases between them. The CDR3 spans 16 residues. The CDR3 protein is CASSPRGKTESYEQYF. DNA for the CDR3: TGTGCCAGCAGCCCTAGAGGAAAGACAGAATCCTACGAGCAGTACTTC. Looking up the rest from reference TRBV11-2 and TRBJ2-7 gives the full variable domain: EAGVAQSPRYKIIEKRQSVAFWCNPISGHATLYWYQQILGQGPKLLIQFQNNGVVDDSQLPKDRFSAERLKGVDSTLKIQPAKLEDSAVYLCASSPRGKTESYEQYFGPGTRLTVT.

This chain joins TRBV3-1 and TRBJ1-1; 7 bases align to TRBD1. V lost 1 base, J lost 5 bases, and 7 bases stayed unmatched. This CDR3 contains 15 residues. From germline, CDR1 is LGHDT and CDR2 YNNKEL (reference sequence). The DNA for the CDR3 is TGTGCCAGCAGCCAAGCGGCAGGGGGATTAACTGAAGCTTTCTTT. It specifies CASSQAAGGLTEAFF. The full variable domain, in which reference TRBV3-1 and TRBJ1-1 provide the parts outside the CDR3, is DTAVSQTPKYLVTQMGNDKSIKCEQNLGHDTMYWYKQDSKKFLKIMFSYNNKELIINETVPNRFSPKSPDKAHLNLHINSLELGDSAVYFCASSQAAGGLTEAFFGQGTRLTVV.

This chain uses TRBV4-2 with TRBJ2-7, with 7 bases identical to TRBD1. Germline assignment: CDR1 LGHNA and CDR2 YNFKEQ. The CDR3 covers 17 residues. V shed 1 base and J 0 bases; nucleotides not matched to a gene: 9. The CDR3 region has the DNA TGTGCCAGCAGCCAAGGTACAGGGGTTCTAAGCTCCTACGAGCAGTACTTC. Protein: CASSQGTGVLSSYEQYF.

The table lists this clonotype with a few counts. The rearrangement joins TRBV12-3 or TRBV12-4 to TRBJ2-2; 10 bases line up with TRBD2. The ends lost 3 bases at V and 6 bases at J; junction bases unmatched: 4. This CDR3 comprises 15 residues. CDR3 DNA sequence: TGTGCCAGCAGTTTCCTAGCGGGAGCGTCCGGGGAGCTGTTTTTT. This codes for CASSFLAGASGELFF.

In this sample, this clonotype turned up a few times. The rearrangement uses TRBV2 and TRBJ2-4; D remains unclear. There are 17 residues in the CDR3. CDR1 SNHLY and CDR2 FYNNEI come from the germline V gene. V lost 2 bases and J 0 bases, leaving 14 bases between the germline ends. Here the CDR3 DNA reads TGTGCCAGCAGTGAAATTACGAAAAGGCTAGCCAAAAACATTCAGTACTTC. Its protein is CASSEITKRLAKNIQYF. Full variable domain (rest looked up from reference TRBV2 and TRBJ2-4): EPEVTQTPSHQVTQMGQEVILRCVPISNHLYFYWYRQILGQKVEFLVSFYNNEISEKSEIFDDQFSVERPDGSNFTLKIRSTKLEDSAMYFCASSEITKRLAKNIQYFGAGTRLSVL.

V is TRBV19 and J is TRBJ2-7; unclear D gene. Trimming shortened V by 6 bases and J by 5 bases, and 8 bases separated the two germline ends. This CDR3 contains 11 residues. The germline CDR1 and CDR2 sequences are LNHDA and SQIVND (reference sequence). The CDR3 sequence is CASRSGHEQYF. The CDR3 DNA reads as TGTGCCAGTAGATCTGGCCACGAGCAGTACTTC.

This clonotype was detected only a few times. The chain uses TRBV20-1 and TRBJ2-3, with D tentatively TRBD2 (6 bases). V gave up 5 bases and J gave up 4 bases, with 16 bases separating them. This CDR3 region has 14 residues. The germline V gene encodes CDR1 DFQATT and CDR2 SNEGSKA (reference sequence). The CDR3 region is CSASGTQQADTQYF. CDR3 sequence (DNA): TGCAGTGCTTCTGGGACTCAGCAGGCAGATACGCAGTATTTT.

Only a few counts were recorded for this clonotype. The V gene is TRBV12-3 or TRBV12-4, the J gene TRBJ2-3; TRBD1 is a possible D gene (8 bases). The CDR3 consists of 16 residues. V was shortened by 6 bases and J by 8 bases, with 24 bases between the two germline ends. The chain's CDR3 is CASRPTGQGGGGTQYF. CDR3 nucleotide sequence: TGTGCCAGCAGGCCCACTGGACAGGGAGGGGGAGGTACGCAGTATTTT.

This clonotype was detected many times. The chain joins TRBV7-9 to TRBJ2-7; 10 positions match TRBD1. Germline V gives CDR1 SEHNR, CDR2 FQNEAQ (reference sequence). Trimming removed 7 bases from V and 1 base from J; junction bases left unmatched: 10. This CDR3 is built from 16 residues. CDR3 sequence (DNA): TGTGCCAGCAAACCGGGACAGGGGAATTTTTCCTACGAGCAGTACTTC. It is translated as CASKPGQGNFSYEQYF.

As for this clonotype: One junction end disagrees with the germline gene, perhaps due to a read error. The V gene is TRBV20-1, the J gene TRBJ1-1, with D unclear. The CDR3 consists of 11 residues. CDR1 and CDR2 from the germline V gene are DFQATT and SNEGSKA (reference sequence). The CDR3 sequence is CSASLNPEAFF. CDR3 bases: TGCAGTGCTAGTCTGAACCCTGAAGCTTTCTTT.

V usage is TRBV4-2 and J usage is TRBJ1-1; the D gene is possibly TRBD1 (6 bases). Germline loops: CDR1 LGHNA, CDR2 YNFKEQ. This CDR3 has 15 residues. The V and J ends lost 4 bases and 0 bases respectively, with 12 bases between them. Written as DNA, the CDR3 is TGTGCCAGCAGCCTAGGCACAGGGCTGAACACTGAAGCTTTCTTT. Amino acid sequence: CASSLGTGLNTEAFF.

The chain uses TRBV2 and TRBJ2-1; D unresolved. From germline, CDR1 is SNHLY and CDR2 FYNNEI. The CDR3 has 15 amino acids. With 6 bases removed from V and 2 bases from J, the gap between germline ends came to 14 bases. In DNA, the CDR3 is TGTGCCAGCAGCGCCGTTAAAAGCGCCTACAATGAGCAGTTCTTC. Protein: CASSAVKSAYNEQFF.

This clonotype was seen a few times. CDR3 sequence: CSARDLRAGRSTDTQYF. The CDR3 DNA follows: TGCAGTGCTAGAGATCTCAGAGCGGGGAGGAGCACAGATACGCAGTATTTT. The chain combines TRBV20-1 with TRBJ2-3; 7 bases are shared with TRBD2. Trimming at V came to 0 bases and at J to 0 bases, leaving 9 bases not matched to a gene. The CDR3 totals 17 residues. Germline-derived CDR1 and CDR2 are DFQATT and SNEGSKA (reference sequence).